Below are 6 T cell receptor beta chains sequenced from a single sample in a study of monozygotic twins with inflammatory bowel disease (dated by TCRdb to the late 2010s). Receptor amplification or capture employed 5' RACE. Instrument used: Illumina HiSeq 2500. After TCRdb reprocessed the reads, each CDR3 protein sequence was kept as one row, without DNA. The sample table includes some 83,000 distinct CDR3 sequences. The ten largest make up approximately 7.4% of the sample. Specimen: blood. All receptors derive from a human donor with ulcerative colitis or Crohn's disease, or a healthy co-twin of an affected twin (not recorded which).

The gene calls are TRBV27 and TRBJ1-2. Germline V gene lookup returns CDR1 MNHEY and CDR2 SMNVEV (reference sequence). This CDR3 comprises 14 residues. The CDR3 loop is CASSLTVPILGYTF.

The CDR3 here is CSVDRANTEAFF. The chain recombines TRBV29-1 with TRBJ1-1; there is no DNA to check the TCRdb D call of TRBD1. The CDR3 covers 12 residues. Germline assignment: CDR1 SQVTM and CDR2 ANQGSEA.

This chain links TRBV5-1 with TRBJ2-1; TCRdb names TRBD1, which stays unverified in the absence of DNA. This CDR3 has 14 amino acids. Germline V gene data show CDR1 as SGHRS and CDR2 as YFSETQ. This CDR3 is CASSVDRNNNEQFF.

This chain joins TRBV20-1 and TRBJ2-2; the TCRdb call, TRBD1, lacks DNA for checking. CDR3 length: 15 amino acids. From germline, CDR1 is DFQATT and CDR2 SNEGSKA (reference sequence). CDR3: CSANLGQGVTGELFF.

V is TRBV12-3 or TRBV12-4 and J is TRBJ2-1; lacking DNA, the TRBD1 call made by TCRdb goes unchecked. The CDR3 runs 15 residues. The CDR3 is CASSFNRVFSNEQFF.

This sequence joins TRBV27 and TRBJ1-1; the D gene TCRdb calls, TRBD1, cannot be checked with no DNA. The CDR3 is 14 residues long. CDR1 and CDR2 (germline): MNHEY, SMNVEV (reference sequence). The CDR3 region is CASSFDRGMTEAFF.